Described below is a single T cell receptor beta chain sequence and its context. Its target is unknown. Every TCR beta cDNA library bore unique molecular identifiers. TCRdb fed the PCR reads into MiXCR, producing one record per CDR3 protein. The sample contains 650,000 to 900,000 distinct CDR3 sequences, roughly 50% of which appear only once. These data come from a study of post-analysis software for immune sequencing data. Study observations and caveats: The normalized Chao1 diversity of multiple sclerosis patients was significantly lower than that of controls.

Material for sequencing was blood. The source is a girl under 18 with multiple sclerosis.

As DNA, the CDR3 is TGTGCCATCAGTGAGTCTTCTCAAGAGACCCAGTACTTC. Its protein is CAISESSQETQYF. The chain joins TRBV10-3 to TRBJ2-5, with unresolved D. V lost 0 bases and J lost 2, with 4 bases in between. The CDR3 is made up of 13 amino acids. Germline V gives CDR1 ENHRY, CDR2 SYGVKD.